Presented here are 31 T cell receptor beta chains from one specimen sequenced in a study of lymphopenia after photon versus proton radiotherapy. Measured with immunoSEQ multiplex PCR; TCRdb has only the in-frame clones, and not every one. The repertoire consists of about 25,000 clones, with roughly 89% occurring once and the leading ten covering roughly 19%. Source: peripheral blood, taken from a patient treated with photon-based radiotherapy. Source of these receptors: a man over 45 with gastric cancer.

This rearrangement joins TRBV2 to TRBJ2-3; D unclear. CDR1 is SNHLY and CDR2 is FYNNEI in the germline V gene. The CDR3 totals 11 residues. V lost 7 bases and J 3 bases, leaving 5 bases between the germline ends. Here the CDR3 DNA reads TGTGCCAGCACCTTAACAGATACGCAGTATTTT. This encodes CASTLTDTQYF.

The J gene is TRBJ2-2, the V gene TRBV14; D not certain. Germline CDR1 is SGHDN and CDR2 is FVKESK. The V end was cut by 1 base, the J end by 0 bases, with 9 bases between. There are 16 residues in the CDR3. The CDR3 DNA sequence: TGTGCCAGCAGCCAAGGTGTCCACGCGAACACCGGGGAGCTGTTTTTT. Protein product: CASSQGVHANTGELFF.

J is TRBJ2-1 and V is TRBV7-3; possibly TRBD2 for D (6 bases). The CDR3 length is 15 residues. Germline V gives CDR1 SGHTA, CDR2 FQGTGA. Trimming took off 3 bases at V and 5 bases at J, with 14 bases between the two ends. The CDR3: CASSFYGGYDNEQFF. The CDR3 nucleotides are TGTGCCAGCAGCTTTTACGGGGGATATGACAATGAGCAGTTCTTC.

The rearrangement joins TRBV6-6 to TRBJ1-2, with D hard to call. V was pared by 4 bases and J by 3 bases, with 15 bases between. In germline, CDR1 is MNHNY, CDR2 SVGAGI (reference sequence). This CDR3 region has 15 residues. CDR3 coding DNA: TGTGCCAGCAGTTTATCGGCCGGGGAGTACTATGGCTACACCTTC. The encoded protein is CASSLSAGEYYGYTF.

The gene calls are TRBV5-1 and TRBJ1-2, with TRBD1 as a possible D gene (6 bases). The CDR3 is 14 amino acids. Trimming cost V 0 bases and J 4 bases, with 10 bases left between them. Per the germline V gene, CDR1 is SGHRS and CDR2 is YFSETQ. CDR3 sequence reads: CASSLADSVYGYTF. CDR3 DNA: TGCGCCAGCAGCTTGGCGGACAGCGTCTATGGCTACACCTTC.

This sequence joins TRBV27 and TRBJ2-2; 8 bases fit TRBD1. CDR1 and CDR2 from the germline V gene are MNHEY and SMNVEV (reference sequence). The V and J ends lost 0 bases and 7 bases, in that order; junction bases with no gene match: 10. The CDR3 runs to 17 residues. CDR3: CASSLSFQGAKGGELFF. In nucleotides, the CDR3 is TGTGCCAGCAGTTTATCGTTCCAGGGGGCGAAGGGCGGGGAGCTGTTTTTT.

The chain carries TRBV7-9 and TRBJ1-6; 8 bases align to TRBD1. This CDR3 comprises 15 residues. With V trimmed by 4 bases and J by 8 bases, 7 bases remained unmatched. CDR1 and CDR2 (germline): SEHNR, FQNEAQ (reference sequence). The CDR3 DNA is TGTGCCAGCAGCTCCTGGACAGGGAGTGATTCACCCCTCCACTTT. Translation: CASSSWTGSDSPLHF.

The rearrangement links TRBV9 to TRBJ2-3; TRBD1 matches 8 bases. The CDR3 is made up of 14 amino acids. Looked up from germline, CDR1 is SGDLS and CDR2 is YYNGEE. V lost 7 bases and J lost 4; bases outside the gene matches: 8. This CDR3 is CASAPTGVPDTQYF. The CDR3 DNA reads as TGTGCCAGCGCCCCGACAGGGGTACCAGATACGCAGTATTTT.

This clone has just one count. This rearrangement joins TRBV25-1 to TRBJ2-1; 12 bases map to TRBD2. V lost 6 bases to trimming and J lost 6 bases; unmatched junction nucleotides: 9. Per the germline V gene, CDR1 is MGHDK and CDR2 is SYGVNS. The CDR3 loop spans 16 amino acids. CDR3 in amino acids: CASRPPSSGGANEQFF. The CDR3, as DNA: TGTGCCAGCAGGCCACCCTCTAGCGGGGGGGCCAATGAGCAGTTCTTC.

This chain connects TRBV11-1 to TRBJ1-5; 8 positions match TRBD1. The length of the CDR3 is 17 residues. Germline V gene lookup returns CDR1 SGHAT and CDR2 FQDESV (reference sequence). The V and J ends lost 5 bases and 0 bases, in that order; junction bases with no gene match: 9. The CDR3 loop is CASSPQGARFSNQPQHF. The DNA for the CDR3 is TGTGCCAGCAGCCCCCAGGGGGCTCGTTTTAGCAATCAGCCCCAGCATTTT. Supplemented by reference TRBV11-1 and TRBJ1-5, the full variable domain reads EAEVAQSPRYKITEKSQAVAFWCDPISGHATLYWYRQILGQGPELLVQFQDESVVDDSQLPKDRFSAERLKGVDSTLKIQPAELGDSAMYLCASSPQGARFSNQPQHFGDGTRLSIL.

The chain combines TRBV5-4 with TRBJ2-5; tentatively, D is TRBD1 (5 bases). CDR3 length: 15 amino acids. V dropped 7 bases and J dropped 2 bases, with 18 bases sitting between them. Germline CDR1 reads SGHNT; CDR2 reads YYREEE (reference sequence). CDR3 nucleotide sequence: TGTGCCAGCGGGATCATCGACAGTTTTCAAGAGACCCAGTACTTC. Its protein is CASGIIDSFQETQYF.

The chain uses TRBV7-8 and TRBJ1-1; D not resolved. V lost 0 bases, J lost 2 bases, and 13 bases lay in between. CDR3 length: 16 residues. The germline gives CDR1 SGHVS, CDR2 FQNEAQ. The CDR3 reads CASSLAILGSNTEAFF. DNA of the CDR3: TGTGCCAGCAGCTTAGCGATATTGGGGTCTAACACTGAAGCTTTCTTT.

The chain employs TRBV4-3 and TRBJ2-4; D not certain. V was clipped by 3 bases and J by 5 bases, with 8 bases between them. CDR1 and CDR2 from the germline V gene are LGHNA and YSLEER. The CDR3 is made up of 13 amino acids. This CDR3 is CASSQYTQNIQYF. CDR3 sequence (DNA): TGCGCCAGCAGCCAGTACACTCAAAACATTCAGTACTTC.

The chain couples TRBV9 to TRBJ2-3; no reliable D call. V lost 3 bases, J lost 0 bases, and 5 bases lay in between. This CDR3 comprises 13 residues. Germline V CDR1 and CDR2: SGDLS, YYNGEE. CDR3 sequence: CASSERSTDTQYF. The CDR3 nucleotides are TGTGCCAGCAGCGAGCGAAGCACAGATACGCAGTATTTT.

This sequence joins TRBV6-5 and TRBJ2-1; D not certain. Germline-derived CDR1 and CDR2 are MNHEY and SVGAGI. CDR3 length equals 11 residues. V was trimmed by 8 bases and J by 6 bases, leaving 8 bases between them. The CDR3 protein is CASSAGNEQFF. The CDR3 nucleotides read TGTGCCAGCTCGGCAGGCAATGAGCAGTTCTTC.

V gene TRBV9 combines with J gene TRBJ2-3, with 7 positions matching TRBD1. The CDR3 runs 17 residues. V lost 3 bases and J lost 6; bases outside the gene matches: 16. Germline V gene data show CDR1 as SGDLS and CDR2 as YYNGEE. The CDR3 coding sequence is TGTGCCAGCAGCGGAGATCAGACAGGGCGGTTTGCTGATACGCAGTATTTT. Translating it yields CASSGDQTGRFADTQYF.

This clone occurred once. The J gene is TRBJ1-2, the V gene TRBV27; D uncertain. The V end lost 7 bases, the J end lost 3 bases, and 15 bases lay between the germline ends. CDR3 size: 14 residues. Germline V gene sequence: CDR1 MNHEY, CDR2 SMNVEV (reference sequence). CDR3 amino acids: CASKPWAGDYGYTF. CDR3 DNA sequence: TGTGCCAGCAAGCCCTGGGCAGGCGACTATGGCTACACCTTC.

Judged by abundance, this clone is medium-sized. The chain uses TRBV2 and TRBJ1-2; 10 bases align to TRBD1. This CDR3 contains 15 residues. V gave up 7 bases and J gave up 3 bases; unmatched junction bases: 8. Germline lookup yields CDR1 SNHLY and CDR2 FYNNEI. CDR3 loop: CASTPDRGRDYGYTF. CDR3 DNA: TGTGCCAGCACCCCCGACAGGGGGCGCGACTATGGCTACACCTTC.

This clone was recorded once. The chain couples TRBV11-2 to TRBJ1-6, with TRBD1 identical over 7 bases. The CDR3 consists of 15 residues. The V and J ends lost 5 bases and 7 bases, in that order; junction bases with no gene match: 8. Looked up from germline, CDR1 is SGHAT and CDR2 is FQNNGV. Here the CDR3 DNA reads TGTGCCAGCAGCCCAATAGGGGGCTCAAATTCACCCCTCCACTTT. Amino acids: CASSPIGGSNSPLHF.

The chain has TRBV27 and TRBJ2-6; TRBD1 aligns across 8 bases. The ends lost 6 bases at V and 2 bases at J; junction bases unmatched: 3. Germline CDR1 MNHEY, CDR2 SMNVEV (reference sequence). This CDR3 region has 15 residues. CDR3 protein: CASSRTGTGANVLTF. The CDR3 nucleotides are TGTGCCAGCAGCCGGACAGGGACTGGGGCCAACGTCCTGACTTTC.

The J gene is TRBJ2-6, the V gene TRBV4-3; D remains ambiguous. V dropped 1 base and J dropped 0 bases, with 7 bases sitting between them. The CDR3 loop spans 16 amino acids. Germline CDR1 reads LGHNA; CDR2 reads YSLEER. The CDR3 region has the DNA TGCGCCAGCAGCCAAGGTCTTAACTCTGGGGCCAACGTCCTGACTTTC. As protein: CASSQGLNSGANVLTF.

The chain links TRBV4-1 to TRBJ1-4; tentative D call: TRBD1 (5 bases). Germline V gene data show CDR1 as MGHRA and CDR2 as YSYEKL. V lost 3 bases, J lost 4 bases, and 12 bases lay in between. This CDR3 is 15 amino acids long. The CDR3 reads CASSHSGARNEKLFF. CDR3 nucleotide sequence: TGCGCCAGCAGCCATAGTGGGGCCCGTAATGAAAAACTGTTTTTT.

In this sample, this clone turned up once. The chain joins TRBV30 to TRBJ1-4; perhaps TRBD1 as D (5 bases). The V end lost 2 bases, the J end lost 2 bases, and 9 bases lay between the germline ends. This CDR3 is built from 14 residues. Germline V gene sequence: CDR1 GTSNPN, CDR2 SVGIG (reference sequence). The CDR3 nucleotides read TGTGCCTGGAGTTGGGGGTTGACTAATGAAAAACTGTTTTTT. This codes for CAWSWGLTNEKLFF.

The CDR3 region is CASSILQANQPQHF. For the CDR3, the DNA is TGTGCCAGCAGTATACTACAAGCAAATCAGCCCCAGCATTTT. The J gene is TRBJ1-5, the V gene TRBV28, with D uncertain. The V gene's germline CDR1 is MDHEN and CDR2 SYDVKM. CDR3 size: 14 residues. V lost 5 bases to trimming and J lost 4 bases, with 12 bases between them.

The chain uses TRBV6-5 and TRBJ1-2, with 8 bases lining up with TRBD1. The V segment lost 6 bases and the J segment 5 bases; nucleotides outside the gene matches: 11. The germline V gene has CDR1 MNHEY and CDR2 SVGAGI. This CDR3 has 15 amino acids. CDR3 residues: CASSRTATGEYGYTF. The DNA of the CDR3 is TGTGCCAGCAGCCGCACGGCGACAGGGGAGTATGGCTACACCTTC.

The J gene is TRBJ2-5, the V gene TRBV7-9; TRBD2 is a possible D gene (5 bases). The CDR3 runs to 14 residues. V was shortened by 4 bases and J by 0 bases, with 9 bases between the two germline ends. The germline V gene encodes CDR1 SEHNR and CDR2 FQNEAQ (reference sequence). The CDR3: CASSSGEYQETQYF. The CDR3 coding sequence is TGTGCCAGCAGCTCCGGGGAGTACCAAGAGACCCAGTACTTC.

This chain links TRBV14 with TRBJ2-1; 8 nucleotides line up with TRBD1. CDR1 is SGHDN and CDR2 is FVKESK in the germline V gene. J lost 0 bases, V lost 4 bases, and 14 bases had no gene match. The CDR3 runs to 19 residues. CDR3 sequence (DNA): TGTGCCAGCAGCCCGCTCAGGGCAGGGGGCGTTAGCTCCTACAATGAGCAGTTCTTC. Its protein is CASSPLRAGGVSSYNEQFF.

V and J are TRBV10-3 and TRBJ2-2; D might be TRBD1 (5 bases). This CDR3 is 14 amino acids long. Germline CDR1 reads ENHRY; CDR2 reads SYGVKD. Trimming stripped 4 bases from V and 5 bases from J, with 11 bases between. This CDR3 is CAISVGRNTGELFF. In nucleotides, the CDR3 is TGTGCCATCAGTGTGGGGCGGAATACCGGGGAGCTGTTTTTT.

J is TRBJ2-6 and V is TRBV6-5, with D perhaps matching TRBD2 (5 bases). The germline gives CDR1 MNHEY, CDR2 SVGAGI. The V end lost 7 bases, the J end lost 2 bases, and 9 bases lay between the germline ends. This CDR3 comprises 14 residues. In DNA form, the CDR3 reads TGTGCCAGCAATCGGGGAGCTGGGGCCAACGTCCTGACTTTC. Residues: CASNRGAGANVLTF.

CDR3: CASSPGWPSGYTF. In nucleotides, the CDR3 is TGTGCCAGCTCACCTGGTTGGCCGAGCGGCTACACCTTC. This sequence joins TRBV18 and TRBJ1-2; D unresolved. The length of the CDR3 is 13 residues. V gave up 3 bases and J gave up 8 bases, with 13 bases separating them. Looked up from germline, CDR1 is KGHSH and CDR2 is LQKENI.

The chain uses TRBV7-3 and TRBJ2-1; no clear D. The CDR3 runs to 12 residues. Looked up from germline, CDR1 is SGHTA and CDR2 is FQGTGA. V gave up 3 bases and J gave up 9 bases, with 9 bases separating them. The DNA of the CDR3 is TGTGCCAGCAGCTTCGCGTTGGGTGAGCAGTTCTTC. Its protein is CASSFALGEQFF.